These 32 T cell receptor beta chains were all obtained from the same sample, sequenced in a study of blood T cell repertoires in COVID-19. Data came from immunoSEQ multiplex PCR; TCRdb stores just in-frame clones and leaves some out. The table includes tens of thousands of clones, 75% to 90% detected once. Sequenced: peripheral blood. The receptors were gathered from a man older than 75 with active or convalescent COVID-19.

CDR3 nucleotide sequence: TGTGCCAGCAGCTTCAGGGCCGATAGCAATCAGCCCCAGCATTTT. Its translation: CASSFRADSNQPQHF. This chain links TRBV7-8 with TRBJ1-5, with D perhaps matching TRBD1 (5 bases). CDR3 length: 15 residues. V gave up 3 bases and J gave up 0 bases, with 9 bases separating them. Germline lookup yields CDR1 SGHVS and CDR2 FQNEAQ.

This clone was recorded once. This chain links TRBV27 with TRBJ1-5; D unresolved. The CDR3 runs 14 residues. V was clipped by 3 bases and J by 6 bases, with 12 bases between them. CDR1 and CDR2 (germline): MNHEY, SMNVEV (reference sequence). The CDR3 DNA reads as TGTGCCAGCAGTTTGAGGGAACAAGGTCAGCCCCAGCATTTT. It yields the protein CASSLREQGQPQHF.

In its sample, this clone was seen once. The rearrangement uses TRBV7-9 and TRBJ1-4, with TRBD1 identical over 7 bases. V lost 2 bases, J lost 4 bases, and 1 base stayed unmatched. CDR1 and CDR2 (germline): SEHNR, FQNEAQ (reference sequence). The CDR3 is 14 amino acids. CDR3 sequence: CASSLNRGNEKLFF. The CDR3 DNA reads as TGTGCCAGCAGCTTAAACAGGGGTAATGAAAAACTGTTTTTT.

This sequence joins TRBV3-1 (or the pseudogene TRBV3-2) and TRBJ2-7, with D possibly TRBD1 on 5 matching bases. With 0 bases removed from V and 3 bases from J, the gap between germline ends came to 9 bases. Germline CDR1 LGHDT, CDR2 YNNKEL (reference sequence). This CDR3 contains 14 residues. Here the CDR3 reads CASSQDATVYEQYF. The CDR3 DNA sequence: TGTGCCAGCAGCCAAGATGCGACAGTCTACGAGCAGTACTTC.

The genes are TRBV7-6 and TRBJ2-3, with 8 nucleotides matching TRBD2. Trimming at V came to 5 bases and at J to 5 bases, leaving 6 bases not matched to a gene. Germline V gene sequence: CDR1 SGHVS, CDR2 FNYEAQ. The CDR3 loop spans 14 amino acids. This CDR3 reads CASSRGGGEDTQYF. The CDR3 DNA reads TGTGCCAGCAGCCGGGGGGGAGGTGAAGATACGCAGTATTTT.

The chain employs TRBV2 and TRBJ1-4; D gene uncertain. Trimming took 2 bases from V and 4 from J, leaving 8 bases between them. CDR3 length equals 14 residues. The germline CDR1 and CDR2 sequences are SNHLY and FYNNEI. The CDR3 reads CASSEQAVNEKLFF. The CDR3 DNA reads as TGTGCCAGCAGTGAACAGGCAGTTAATGAAAAACTGTTTTTT.

The chain recombines TRBV2 with TRBJ2-5; maybe TRBD1 (6 bases). CDR3 length: 11 residues. Trimming left V 7 bases short and J 5 bases short, with 8 bases between. Germline assignment: CDR1 SNHLY and CDR2 FYNNEI. In nucleotides, the CDR3 is TGTGCCAGCAAGCAGGGGGAGACCCAGTACTTC. Translation: CASKQGETQYF.

The chain uses TRBV11-1 and TRBJ1-4, with D tentatively TRBD1 (5 bases). Germline V lookup: CDR1 SGHAT, CDR2 FQDESV (reference sequence). The CDR3 runs to 15 residues. With 5 bases removed from V and 2 bases from J, the gap between germline ends came to 12 bases. Written as DNA, the CDR3 is TGTGCCAGCAGCGAGGACGGGGGGACTAATGAAAAACTGTTTTTT. Its translation: CASSEDGGTNEKLFF.

The rearrangement uses TRBV7-9 and TRBJ2-1; 10 bases map to TRBD2. Germline V gene data show CDR1 as SEHNR and CDR2 as FQNEAQ (reference sequence). CDR3 length equals 18 residues. The V gene end was trimmed by 0 bases and the J gene end by 7 bases; junction bases not matched to a gene: 12. The CDR3 sequence: CASSLARWSGRAFNEQFF. The CDR3 bases are TGTGCCAGCAGCTTAGCCAGGTGGAGCGGGAGGGCCTTTAATGAGCAGTTCTTC.

CDR3 in DNA: TGCAGTGCTAGTGGCGGCAGGGCGTCCAACGAGCAGTACTTC. Translated, it gives CSASGGRASNEQYF. V gene TRBV20-1 combines with J gene TRBJ2-7; weak D call: TRBD1 (5 bases). CDR1 and CDR2 (germline): DFQATT, SNEGSKA (reference sequence). V was pared by 3 bases and J by 5 bases, with 17 bases between. The CDR3 contains 14 residues.

This rearrangement joins TRBV7-2 to TRBJ2-2; 8 bases match TRBD1. The length of the CDR3 is 15 residues. Germline CDR1 is SGHTA and CDR2 is FQGNSA. Germline trimming cut 5 bases from V and 5 bases from J; bases unmatched to any gene: 7. CDR3 nucleotides: TGTGCCAGCAGCCCCACCGGGACAGGAACCGGGGAGCTGTTTTTT. This sequence encodes CASSPTGTGTGELFF.

This sequence joins TRBV6-2 or TRBV6-3 and TRBJ2-2; 9 nucleotides agree with TRBD2. Trimming cost V 4 bases and J 6 bases; bases outside gene matches: 6. There are 15 residues in the CDR3. Per the germline V gene, CDR1 is MNHEY and CDR2 is SVGEGT. In DNA form, the CDR3 reads TGTGCCAGCAGTTTTGGTAGCGGGAGTTCCGGGGAGCTGTTTTTT. Translation gives CASSFGSGSSGELFF.

Points on this clone: Germline and junction disagree at one end, which may indicate a read error. The gene calls are TRBV7-7 and TRBJ2-5; D is ambiguous. This CDR3 is 14 amino acids long. The germline gives CDR1 SSHAT, CDR2 FNYEAQ (reference sequence). CDR3 residues: CASSLSVVSGTQYF. CDR3 sequence (DNA): TGTGCTAGCAGCTTATCGGTGGTTTCCGGGACCCAGTACTTC.

This clone has a handful of counts. This sequence joins TRBV7-2 and TRBJ1-6; perhaps TRBD1 as D (5 bases). Trimming removed 5 bases from V and 5 bases from J, with 13 bases in between. CDR3 size: 15 residues. Germline CDR1 is SGHTA and CDR2 is FQGNSA. The CDR3 region is CASSRGAFDNSPLHF. The CDR3 DNA is TGTGCCAGCAGCCGTGGGGCCTTCGATAATTCACCCCTCCACTTT. Full variable domain (outside the CDR3, taken from reference TRBV7-2 and TRBJ1-6): GAGVSQSPSNKVTEKGKDVELRCDPISGHTALYWYRQSLGQGLEFLIYFQGNSAPDKSGLPSDRFSAERTGGSVSTLTIQRTQQEDSAVYLCASSRGAFDNSPLHFGNGTRLTVT.

V usage is TRBV7-7 and J usage is TRBJ2-5; 14 bases match TRBD2. The J segment lost 2 bases and the V segment lost 5 bases, leaving 7 bases of the junction unmatched. This CDR3 comprises 17 residues. Germline CDR1 SSHAT, CDR2 FNYEAQ (reference sequence). In DNA, the CDR3 is TGTGCCAGCAGCAGGGGACTAGCGGGAGCAGGGCAAGAGACCCAGTACTTC. Its translation: CASSRGLAGAGQETQYF.

The table lists this clone with a few counts. This chain links TRBV27 with TRBJ2-4; 8 positions match TRBD1. This CDR3 region has 18 residues. The germline V gene encodes CDR1 MNHEY and CDR2 SMNVEV (reference sequence). The J segment lost 1 base and the V segment lost 2 bases, leaving 10 bases of the junction unmatched. Here the CDR3 DNA reads TGTGCCAGCAGTTTAGGTTCCGGGACAGGTACTGCCAAAAACATTCAGTACTTC. Amino acid sequence: CASSLGSGTGTAKNIQYF.

This rearrangement joins TRBV28 to TRBJ1-2; D not resolved. This CDR3 region has 13 residues. Germline CDR1 and CDR2: MDHEN and SYDVKM. The germline V and J ends were trimmed by 3 bases and 4 bases, with 9 bases remaining between them. CDR3: CASSFLEGYGYTF. CDR3 bases: TGTGCCAGCAGTTTCCTGGAGGGCTATGGCTACACCTTC.

The genes are TRBV6-2 or TRBV6-3 and TRBJ2-5; 8 positions match TRBD2. The germline V gene encodes CDR1 MNHEY and CDR2 SVGEGT. The CDR3 has 15 residues. Trimming took 4 bases from V and 9 from J; bases not matched to a gene: 13. The CDR3 sequence: CASSFWTSREDPQYF. CDR3 bases: TGTGCCAGCAGTTTTTGGACTAGCCGTGAAGATCCCCAGTACTTC.

The rearrangement links TRBV5-1 to TRBJ2-5; D is perhaps TRBD1 (6 bases). Germline V lookup: CDR1 SGHRS, CDR2 YFSETQ. The CDR3 is 16 amino acids. The germline V and J ends were trimmed by 0 bases and 0 bases, with 12 bases remaining between them. CDR3 nucleotide sequence: TGCGCCAGCAGCTTGGCCAGGGGAATTCACCAAGAGACCCAGTACTTC. Its translation: CASSLARGIHQETQYF.

This clone appeared many times. V gene TRBV10-3 combines with J gene TRBJ1-2; weak D call: TRBD1 (5 bases). CDR3 size: 15 residues. V was pared by 0 bases and J by 7 bases, with 15 bases between. In germline, CDR1 is ENHRY, CDR2 SYGVKD. This CDR3 reads CAISESRGGGVGYTF. Written as DNA, the CDR3 is TGTGCCATCAGTGAGTCGAGGGGCGGCGGGGTTGGCTACACCTTC.

CDR3 in amino acids: CASGRDTQYF. DNA for the CDR3: TGTGCCAGCGGGAGGGATACGCAGTATTTT. The chain joins TRBV2 to TRBJ2-3; D is perhaps TRBD2 (6 bases). CDR1 is SNHLY and CDR2 is FYNNEI in the germline V gene. V lost 8 bases, J lost 6 bases, and 6 bases lay in between. The CDR3 runs 10 residues. Supplemented by reference TRBV2 and TRBJ2-3, the full variable domain reads EPEVTQTPSHQVTQMGQEVILRCVPISNHLYFYWYRQILGQKVEFLVSFYNNEISEKSEIFDDQFSVERPDGSNFTLKIRSTKLEDSAMYFCASGRDTQYFGPGTRLTVL.

V and J are TRBV4-1 and TRBJ2-7; a weak D match, TRBD1 (5 bases). V was pared by 4 bases and J by 2 bases, with 15 bases between. CDR3 length: 15 residues. In germline, CDR1 is MGHRA, CDR2 YSYEKL. CDR3 in DNA: TGCGCCAGCAGCCCCCTGGGGCGGCCGCCCTACGAGCAGTACTTC. The encoded protein is CASSPLGRPPYEQYF.

The rearrangement links TRBV3-1 (or the pseudogene TRBV3-2) to TRBJ2-5; no definite D call. The V end was cut by 1 base, the J end by 4 bases, with 4 bases between. The germline CDR1 and CDR2 sequences are LGHDT and YNNKEL (reference sequence). The CDR3 has 12 amino acids. CDR3 bases: TGTGCCAGCAGCCAAGTAGCAGAGACCCAGTACTTC. Amino acid sequence: CASSQVAETQYF.

V gene TRBV6-6 combines with J gene TRBJ1-2; TRBD1 agrees at 7 bases. The CDR3 is 14 amino acids. With V trimmed by 5 bases and J by 4 bases, 7 bases remained unmatched. Looked up from germline, CDR1 is MNHNY and CDR2 is SVGAGI (reference sequence). This CDR3 is CASSDNRGRYGYTF. In DNA, the CDR3 is TGTGCCAGCAGTGACAACAGGGGCCGCTATGGCTACACCTTC.

This sequence joins TRBV28 and TRBJ1-5; D uncertain. CDR1 MDHEN and CDR2 SYDVKM come from the germline V gene. CDR3 length: 14 amino acids. The ends were cut back, 3 bases at V and 7 bases at J, with 13 bases in the middle. CDR3 sequence (DNA): TGTGCCAGCAGTTTGGTAGGCCTCGGGCAGCCCCAGCATTTT. Translation: CASSLVGLGQPQHF.

This chain connects TRBV7-6 to TRBJ1-6; possibly TRBD1 for D (6 bases). The CDR3 is 16 residues long. Germline V gene lookup returns CDR1 SGHVS and CDR2 FNYEAQ. V was cut by 5 bases and J by 7 bases, with 18 bases left in between. CDR3 amino acids: CASSQNIQGTNSPLHF. In nucleotides, the CDR3 is TGTGCCAGCAGCCAAAACATCCAGGGGACGAATTCACCCCTCCACTTT. Supplemented by reference TRBV7-6 and TRBJ1-6, the full variable domain reads GAGVSQSPRYKVTKRGQDVALRCDPISGHVSLYWYRQALGQGPEFLTYFNYEAQQDKSGLPNDRFSAERPEGSISTLTIQRTEQRDSAMYRCASSQNIQGTNSPLHFGNGTRLTVT.

The chain is built from TRBV11-3 and TRBJ2-3; 7 bases fit TRBD2. The CDR3 is 15 residues long. Germline V gives CDR1 SGHNT, CDR2 YENEEA. J was trimmed by 0 bases and V by 1 base; bases with no gene match: 1. The CDR3 DNA is TGTGCCAGCAGCTTAGGCGGGGGTAGCACAGATACGCAGTATTTT. It is translated as CASSLGGGSTDTQYF.

This clone was detected only once. The gene calls are TRBV4-3 and TRBJ2-1, with TRBD2 matching over 7 bases. V gave up 0 bases and J gave up 8 bases; unmatched junction bases: 10. The CDR3 covers 16 residues. Germline loops: CDR1 LGHNA, CDR2 YSLEER. The CDR3 loop is CASSQDREAGVYEQFF. In nucleotides, the CDR3 is TGCGCCAGCAGCCAAGATAGAGAGGCGGGGGTTTATGAGCAGTTCTTC.

Concerning this clone: The sample holds other DNA sequences that translate to the same CDR3. The chain is built from TRBV5-4 and TRBJ1-2, with 7 bases aligning to TRBD1. The J segment lost 4 bases and the V segment lost 0 bases, leaving 0 bases of the junction unmatched. CDR1 is SGHNT, CDR2 YYREEE, per germline (reference sequence). The CDR3 sequence is 13 residues long. CDR3 sequence reads: CASSLAGGYGYTF. Here the CDR3 DNA reads TGTGCCAGCAGCTTGGCAGGGGGCTATGGCTACACCTTC.

The rearrangement uses TRBV11-2 and TRBJ2-5, with D perhaps matching TRBD2 (5 bases). Between the trimmed V and J ends, which lost 1 base and 5 bases, there was a span of 11 bases. The CDR3 is 14 residues long. CDR1 SGHAT and CDR2 FQNNGV come from the germline V gene. The CDR3 spells CASSLAGSRETQYF. The CDR3 DNA sequence: TGTGCCAGCAGCTTAGCGGGATCCAGGGAGACCCAGTACTTC. Using reference TRBV11-2 and TRBJ2-5 for the parts outside the CDR3, the full variable domain is EAGVAQSPRYKIIEKRQSVAFWCNPISGHATLYWYQQILGQGPKLLIQFQNNGVVDDSQLPKDRFSAERLKGVDSTLKIQPAKLEDSAVYLCASSLAGSRETQYFGPGTRLLVL.

This clone was seen a few times. The chain has TRBV12-5 and TRBJ2-1; TRBD2 agrees at 11 bases. Trimming at V came to 3 bases and at J to 5 bases, leaving 9 bases not matched to a gene. The CDR3 contains 17 residues. From germline, CDR1 is LGHNT and CDR2 FRNRAP. The CDR3, as DNA: TGTGCTAGTGGTTTTGGGTGGGCTAGCGGGAGGAACAATGAGCAGTTCTTC. Encoded protein: CASGFGWASGRNNEQFF.

This clone has a handful of counts. V gene TRBV10-1 combines with J gene TRBJ1-4; weak D call: TRBD1 (5 bases). CDR1 and CDR2 (germline): WNHNN, SYGVQD (reference sequence). This CDR3 is 15 amino acids long. Trimming took off 0 bases at V and 5 bases at J, with 10 bases between the two ends. The CDR3 region is CASSESVRANEKLFF. CDR3 in DNA: TGCGCCAGCAGTGAGTCGGTCAGGGCGAATGAAAAACTGTTTTTT.